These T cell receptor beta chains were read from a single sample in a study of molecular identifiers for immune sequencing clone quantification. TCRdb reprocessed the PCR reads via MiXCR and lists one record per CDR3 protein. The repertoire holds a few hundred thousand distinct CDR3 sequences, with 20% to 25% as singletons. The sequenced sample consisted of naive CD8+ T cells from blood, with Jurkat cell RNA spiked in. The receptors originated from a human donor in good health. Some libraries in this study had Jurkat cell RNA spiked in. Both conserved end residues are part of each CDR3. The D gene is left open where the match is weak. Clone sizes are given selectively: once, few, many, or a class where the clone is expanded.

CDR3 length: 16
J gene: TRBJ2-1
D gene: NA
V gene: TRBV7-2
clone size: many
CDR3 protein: CASSPTSFRSYNEQFF
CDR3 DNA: TGTGCCAGCAGTCCAACTAGCTTCCGCTCCTACAATGAGCAGTTCTTC

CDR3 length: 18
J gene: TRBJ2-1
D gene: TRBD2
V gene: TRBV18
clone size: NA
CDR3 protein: CASSPTPGLAEPYNEQFF
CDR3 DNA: TGTGCCAGCTCACCGACTCCGGGACTAGCGGAGCCGTACAATGAGCAGTTCTTC

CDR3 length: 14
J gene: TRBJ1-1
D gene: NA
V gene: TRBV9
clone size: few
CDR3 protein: CASTPLRQISEAFF
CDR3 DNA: TGTGCCAGCACCCCCCTCCGGCAGATATCTGAAGCTTTCTTT

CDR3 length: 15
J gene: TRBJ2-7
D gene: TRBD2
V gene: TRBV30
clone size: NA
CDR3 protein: CAWSAGLAASYEQYF
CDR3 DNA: TGTGCCTGGAGTGCGGGACTAGCGGCCTCCTACGAGCAGTACTTC

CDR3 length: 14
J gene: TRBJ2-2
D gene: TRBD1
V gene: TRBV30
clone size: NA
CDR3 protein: CAWSRTGLSGELFF
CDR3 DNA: TGTGCCTGGAGTCGGACAGGGTTGAGCGGGGAGCTGTTTTTT

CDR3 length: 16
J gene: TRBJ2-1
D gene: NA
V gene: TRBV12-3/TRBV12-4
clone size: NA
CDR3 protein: CASSHQGFGGSDEQFF
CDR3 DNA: TGTGCCAGCAGCCATCAGGGGTTCGGGGGGTCTGATGAGCAGTTCTTC

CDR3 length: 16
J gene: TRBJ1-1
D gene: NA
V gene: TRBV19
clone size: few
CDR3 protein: CASSIYPTPRNTEAFF
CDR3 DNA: TGTGCCAGTAGTATATACCCGACACCACGGAACACTGAAGCTTTCTTT

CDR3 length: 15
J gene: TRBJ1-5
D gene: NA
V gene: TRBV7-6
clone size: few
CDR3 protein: CASSLGTAHNQPQHF
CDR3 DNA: TGTGCCAGCAGCCTCGGGACTGCTCACAATCAGCCCCAGCATTTT

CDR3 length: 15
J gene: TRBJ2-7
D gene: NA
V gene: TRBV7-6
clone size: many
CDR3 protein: CASSLDPTEQYEQYF
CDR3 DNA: TGTGCCAGCAGCTTAGACCCGACAGAGCAGTACGAGCAGTACTTC

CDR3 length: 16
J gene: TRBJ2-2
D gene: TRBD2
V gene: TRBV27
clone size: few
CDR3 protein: CASSFSGAPNTGELFF
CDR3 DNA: TGTGCCAGCAGTTTTAGCGGGGCACCGAACACCGGGGAGCTGTTTTTT